The sequence of this T cell receptor beta chain was determined in a study of cytomegalovirus exposure and HLA in healthy donors. Study-level results: In vitro work confirmed that a few CMV-associated chains recognize CMV antigens. Further analysis, carried out later, found HLA-associated TCR beta chains more clonally expanded than equally common other chains. A later analysis found TCR association rates differed by HLA locus, highest for DRB1 and lowest for HLA-C.

On this clone itself: The target antigen is unknown.

Primers: 60 Vbeta forward and 13 Jbeta reverse. Produced via immunoSEQ multiplex PCR; TCRdb's table is partial and in-frame only. The sample table includes over 100,000 clones. Trimming took 5 bases from V and 6 from J, leaving 14 bases between them. This CDR3 region has 13 residues. CDR1 WSHSY and CDR2 SAAADI come from the germline V gene. This clonotype was sampled from a man aged 18-30 years in good health and CMV-seronegative. The sample consisted of PBMCs. The V gene is TRBV10-2, the J gene TRBJ2-7; tentative D call: TRBD1 (6 bases). As DNA, the CDR3 is TGCGCCAGCAGTTCGCTGGGGGCTACCGAGCAGTACTTC. Translation: CASSSLGATEQYF.